This entry lists 27 T cell receptor beta chains sequenced from one sample in a study of T cell changes during pregnancy in multiple sclerosis. Data came from immunoSEQ multiplex PCR; TCRdb stores just in-frame clones and leaves some out. The data contain over 30,000 clones, 70% to 90% of them singletons. This sample comprised CD8+ T cells from peripheral blood mononuclear cells, obtained in the third trimester of pregnancy. Source of these receptors: a female donor with multiple sclerosis, enrolled in a pregnancy study.

The gene calls are TRBV10-3 and TRBJ2-2, with TRBD1 matching 7 bases. Germline CDR1 reads ENHRY; CDR2 reads SYGVKD. CDR3 length: 12 amino acids. V was clipped by 10 bases and J by 5 bases; unmatched bases: 4. Here the CDR3 reads CATLTGTGELFF. The DNA of the CDR3 is TGTGCCACCCTGACAGGGACCGGGGAGCTGTTTTTT.

This clone was seen just once. V gene TRBV28 combines with J gene TRBJ1-4; D perhaps matches TRBD1 (5 bases). The CDR3 is made up of 15 amino acids. Trimming shortened V by 4 bases and J by 8 bases, and 17 bases separated the two germline ends. Germline lookup yields CDR1 MDHEN and CDR2 SYDVKM. CDR3 sequence: CASSWQGRLWEKLFF. CDR3 sequence (DNA): TGTGCCAGCAGTTGGCAGGGAAGGCTATGGGAAAAACTGTTTTTT.

The genes are TRBV27 and TRBJ1-1; 7 bases match TRBD1. V lost 9 bases, J lost 0 bases, and 10 bases stayed unmatched. CDR3 length: 15 amino acids. Germline V lookup: CDR1 MNHEY, CDR2 SMNVEV (reference sequence). The CDR3 nucleotides are TGTGCCAGTTGGTTACAGGGGTCGATGAACACTGAAGCTTTCTTT. Translating gives CASWLQGSMNTEAFF.

V gene TRBV19 combines with J gene TRBJ2-7; tentative D call: TRBD1 (6 bases). CDR1 is LNHDA and CDR2 is SQIVND in the germline V gene (reference sequence). Trimming removed 3 bases from V and 0 bases from J, with 12 bases in between. The CDR3 loop spans 15 amino acids. CDR3 loop: CASSIADSSSYEQYF. The CDR3 coding sequence is TGTGCCAGTAGTATCGCGGACAGCAGCTCCTACGAGCAGTACTTC.

The chain recombines TRBV4-2 with TRBJ2-3, with TRBD2 identical over 10 bases. The trim removed 0 bases at V and 4 bases at J, leaving 4 bases unmatched. Germline V lookup: CDR1 LGHNA, CDR2 YNFKEQ. The CDR3 contains 16 residues. CDR3 sequence reads: CASSQELAGGSDTQYF. For the CDR3, the DNA is TGTGCCAGCAGCCAAGAGTTAGCGGGGGGTTCAGATACGCAGTATTTT.

This clone was seen only a few times. The CDR3 nucleotides are TGTGCCAGCAGCCCACAGGGGAGGAACACTGAAGCTTTCTTT. The encoded protein is CASSPQGRNTEAFF. The V gene is TRBV9, the J gene TRBJ1-1, with TRBD1 matching over 7 bases. This CDR3 contains 14 residues. The V and J ends lost 4 bases and 1 base, in that order; junction bases with no gene match: 4. CDR1 and CDR2 from the germline V gene are SGDLS and YYNGEE.

This clone turned up a few times. This chain joins TRBV5-6 and TRBJ1-2, with TRBD1 as a possible D gene (6 bases). In germline, CDR1 is SGHDT, CDR2 YYEEEE. The ends were cut back, 4 bases at V and 3 bases at J, with 16 bases in the middle. CDR3 length equals 15 residues. CDR3 region: CASSHKQGPDYGYTF. CDR3 DNA: TGTGCCAGCAGCCATAAACAGGGACCGGACTATGGCTACACCTTC.

With respect to this clone: At the DNA level, this CDR3 is encoded by other sequences in the same sample as well. The chain recombines TRBV9 with TRBJ2-3, with 11 bases fitting TRBD2. Germline CDR1 SGDLS, CDR2 YYNGEE. The CDR3 covers 16 residues. Trimming removed 2 bases from V and 2 bases from J; junction bases left unmatched: 4. DNA for the CDR3: TGTGCCAGCAGCGTTAGCGGGGGGGCTTCCACAGATACGCAGTATTTT. This gives the protein CASSVSGGASTDTQYF.

This rearrangement joins TRBV11-2 to TRBJ1-1, with D uncertain. The CDR3 consists of 14 residues. Germline V CDR1 and CDR2: SGHAT, FQNNGV. V was shortened by 1 base and J by 1 base, with 7 bases between the two germline ends. The CDR3 bases are TGTGCCAGCAGCTTAGGTGGAGCGAACACTGAAGCTTTCTTT. Its protein product is CASSLGGANTEAFF.

The genes are TRBV19 and TRBJ1-2; a weak D match, TRBD1 (5 bases). Trimming left V 9 bases short and J 8 bases short, with 22 bases between. The CDR3 consists of 14 residues. Per the germline V gene, CDR1 is LNHDA and CDR2 is SQIVND (reference sequence). The CDR3 region is CASTSPAIQGGYTF. Written as DNA, the CDR3 is TGTGCCAGCACTTCACCCGCTATTCAGGGCGGCTACACCTTC.

The chain uses TRBV9 and TRBJ1-4; 8 bases are shared with TRBD1. Per the germline V gene, CDR1 is SGDLS and CDR2 is YYNGEE. Germline trimming cut 3 bases from V and 15 bases from J; bases unmatched to any gene: 16. This CDR3 is 15 amino acids long. This CDR3 is CASSAGQGGSQIVFF. The CDR3 region has the DNA TGTGCCAGCAGCGCCGGACAGGGCGGGAGTCAAATAGTGTTTTTT.

This chain links TRBV28 with TRBJ1-6, with TRBD1 identical over 8 bases. V lost 4 bases and J lost 1; bases outside the gene matches: 6. The CDR3 spans 17 residues. Germline V lookup: CDR1 MDHEN, CDR2 SYDVKM. This CDR3 is CASSSDREWSYNSPLHF. Here the CDR3 DNA reads TGTGCCAGCAGTTCGGACAGGGAGTGGTCCTATAATTCACCCCTCCACTTT.

The chain has TRBV27 and TRBJ1-6, with TRBD1 matching over 8 bases. The CDR3 is made up of 15 amino acids. The V and J ends lost 6 bases and 6 bases, in that order; junction bases with no gene match: 7. Germline V gene data show CDR1 as MNHEY and CDR2 as SMNVEV (reference sequence). The CDR3 protein is CASRLGQAANSPLHF. As DNA, the CDR3 is TGTGCCAGCAGATTGGGACAGGCCGCTAATTCACCCCTCCACTTT.

Comments on this clone: Distinct nucleotide sequences in the sample also encode this CDR3. The CDR3, as DNA: TGCGCCAGCAGCCAGGAGGTCGGGGGGCGAAATCAGCCCCAGCATTTT. This sequence encodes CASSQEVGGRNQPQHF. This sequence joins TRBV4-1 and TRBJ1-5; tentatively, D is TRBD1 (6 bases). Trimming removed 3 bases from V and 4 bases from J, with 16 bases in between. This CDR3 has 16 residues. Germline assignment: CDR1 MGHRA and CDR2 YSYEKL.

This clone has just one count. The chain employs TRBV10-3 and TRBJ2-2; D is unclear. Germline assignment: CDR1 ENHRY and CDR2 SYGVKD. This CDR3 is built from 14 residues. The germline V and J ends were trimmed by 7 bases and 3 bases, with 12 bases remaining between them. CDR3 in amino acids: CAIKVASDTGELFF. The CDR3, as DNA: TGTGCCATCAAGGTAGCATCGGACACCGGGGAGCTGTTTTTT.

CDR3 loop: CSVEDPLGQLYGYTF. In nucleotides, the CDR3 is TGCAGCGTTGAAGATCCCCTGGGACAGCTCTATGGCTACACCTTC. The chain is built from TRBV29-1 and TRBJ1-2; TRBD1 matches 7 bases. CDR1 and CDR2 from the germline V gene are SQVTM and ANQGSEA. With 0 bases clipped from V and 4 bases from J, the junction kept 8 bases outside the gene matches. The CDR3 covers 15 residues.

This clone showed up just once. This rearrangement joins TRBV4-3 to TRBJ2-1, with 9 nucleotides matching TRBD2. The V gene end was trimmed by 3 bases and the J gene end by 8 bases; junction bases not matched to a gene: 11. Germline loops: CDR1 LGHNA, CDR2 YSLEER. This CDR3 has 16 residues. The CDR3 DNA reads TGCGCCAGCAGCCAGGGCGTGGGACTAGCAACCGATGAGCAGTTCTTC. Its protein product is CASSQGVGLATDEQFF.

The chain's CDR3 is CATSRAGGSGNTIYF. The CDR3 DNA is TGTGCCACCAGCAGAGCCGGGGGCTCTGGAAACACCATATATTTT. The chain couples TRBV15 to TRBJ1-3; D is perhaps TRBD1 (5 bases). The CDR3 runs 15 residues. From germline, CDR1 is LNHNV and CDR2 YYDKDF (reference sequence). Deletions cut 1 base from V and 0 bases from J, with 7 bases between. Complete variable domain (other parts from reference TRBV15 and TRBJ1-3): DAMVIQNPRYQVTQFGKPVTLSCSQTLNHNVMYWYQQKSSQAPKLLFHYYDKDFNNEADTPDNFQSRRPNTSFCFLDIRSPGLGDTAMYLCATSRAGGSGNTIYFGEGSWLTVV.

The gene calls are TRBV5-6 and TRBJ1-3, with D tentatively TRBD1 (5 bases). The CDR3 length is 15 residues. V lost 4 bases to trimming and J lost 0 bases, with 11 bases between them. Germline assignment: CDR1 SGHDT and CDR2 YYEEEE. The CDR3 DNA is TGTGCCAGCAGCGGTGGGGGAGGCTCTGGAAACACCATATATTTT. Translated, it gives CASSGGGGSGNTIYF.

The genes are TRBV9 and TRBJ2-2, with 9 nucleotides matching TRBD2. The CDR3 is 16 residues long. V trimming: 3 bases; J trimming: 2 bases; junction bases outside the gene matches: 5. Germline V gene lookup returns CDR1 SGDLS and CDR2 YYNGEE. CDR3 residues: CASSALAGKNTGELFF. DNA for the CDR3: TGTGCCAGCAGCGCTCTAGCGGGGAAAAACACCGGGGAGCTGTTTTTT. Full variable domain (rest looked up from reference TRBV9 and TRBJ2-2): DSGVTQTPKHLITATGQRVTLRCSPRSGDLSVYWYQQSLDQGLQFLIQYYNGEERAKGNILERFSAQQFPDLHSELNLSSLELGDSALYFCASSALAGKNTGELFFGEGSRLTVL.

This chain joins TRBV9 and TRBJ2-7; 7 bases fit TRBD1. J was trimmed by 5 bases and V by 4 bases; bases with no gene match: 6. The germline V gene has CDR1 SGDLS and CDR2 YYNGEE. This CDR3 spans 13 amino acids. CDR3 sequence: CASSPRTGDEQYF. The CDR3, as DNA: TGTGCCAGCAGCCCCCGGACAGGTGACGAGCAGTACTTC.

The CDR3 DNA sequence: TGTGCCAGCAGTGAGACTAGCGGGGGAACGGATACGCAGTATTTT. Its protein product is CASSETSGGTDTQYF. This chain links TRBV6-4 with TRBJ2-3; 12 nucleotides align to TRBD2. CDR1 is MRHNA and CDR2 is SNTAGT in the germline V gene. The CDR3 sequence is 15 residues long. Trimming at V came to 3 bases and at J to 6 bases, leaving 4 bases not matched to a gene.

This chain connects TRBV9 to TRBJ2-3; weak D call: TRBD2 (5 bases). Germline CDR1 and CDR2: SGDLS and YYNGEE. CDR3 size: 14 residues. V was pared by 0 bases and J by 0 bases, with 5 bases between. The CDR3 loop is CASSVAGSTDTQYF. The DNA of the CDR3 is TGTGCCAGCAGCGTAGCGGGGAGCACAGATACGCAGTATTTT.

This chain joins TRBV13 and TRBJ1-1, with D perhaps matching TRBD1 (5 bases). Germline assignment: CDR1 PRHDT and CDR2 FYEKMQ (reference sequence). This CDR3 comprises 13 residues. V was cut by 5 bases and J by 2 bases, with 9 bases left in between. The CDR3 coding sequence is TGTGCCAGCAGCGCGACAGTAAACACTGAAGCTTTCTTT. It yields the protein CASSATVNTEAFF.

The chain recombines TRBV5-5 with TRBJ2-7; TRBD2 matches 13 bases. Germline V gives CDR1 SGHKS, CDR2 YYEKEE (reference sequence). CDR3 size: 16 residues. The ends lost 0 bases at V and 2 bases at J; junction bases unmatched: 2. The CDR3 DNA is TGTGCCAGCAGCTTGGGAGGACTAGCGGGGGCCTACGAGCAGTACTTC. This sequence encodes CASSLGGLAGAYEQYF.

The J gene is TRBJ2-3, the V gene TRBV4-3, with D tentatively TRBD2 (7 bases). V was clipped by 0 bases and J by 4 bases, with 11 bases between them. In germline, CDR1 is LGHNA, CDR2 YSLEER. The CDR3 spans 15 residues. The CDR3 nucleotides are TGCGCCAGCAGCCAAGACGGGGGGCCCGCAGATACGCAGTATTTT. It translates to CASSQDGGPADTQYF.

The J gene is TRBJ2-3, the V gene TRBV5-6; the match to TRBD1 covers 8 bases. The germline V gene encodes CDR1 SGHDT and CDR2 YYEEEE. The CDR3 extends over 13 amino acids. Losses at the gene ends were 2 bases for V and 5 bases for J; bases not matched to a gene: 1. Here the CDR3 reads CASSFGTGDTQYF. As DNA, the CDR3 is TGTGCCAGCAGCTTCGGGACAGGAGATACGCAGTATTTT.